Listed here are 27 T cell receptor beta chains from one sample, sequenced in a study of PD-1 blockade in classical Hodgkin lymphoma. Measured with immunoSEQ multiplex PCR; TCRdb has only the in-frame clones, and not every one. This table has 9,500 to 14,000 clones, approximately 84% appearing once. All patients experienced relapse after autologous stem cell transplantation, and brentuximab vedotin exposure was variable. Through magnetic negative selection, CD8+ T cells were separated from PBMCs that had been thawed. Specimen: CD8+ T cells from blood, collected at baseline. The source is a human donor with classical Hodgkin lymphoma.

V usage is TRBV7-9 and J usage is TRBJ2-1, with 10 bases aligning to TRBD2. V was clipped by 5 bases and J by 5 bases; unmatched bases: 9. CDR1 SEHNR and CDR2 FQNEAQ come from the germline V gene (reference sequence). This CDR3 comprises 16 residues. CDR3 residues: CASSLLTSGPNNEQFF. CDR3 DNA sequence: TGTGCCAGCAGCCTCCTGACTAGCGGGCCAAACAATGAGCAGTTCTTC.

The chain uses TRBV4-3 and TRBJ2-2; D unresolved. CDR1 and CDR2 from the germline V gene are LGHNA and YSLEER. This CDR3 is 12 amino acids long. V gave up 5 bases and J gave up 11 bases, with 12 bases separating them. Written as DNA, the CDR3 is TGCGCCAGCAGCTCTAACTCTCTCGAGCTGTTTTTT. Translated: CASSSNSLELFF.

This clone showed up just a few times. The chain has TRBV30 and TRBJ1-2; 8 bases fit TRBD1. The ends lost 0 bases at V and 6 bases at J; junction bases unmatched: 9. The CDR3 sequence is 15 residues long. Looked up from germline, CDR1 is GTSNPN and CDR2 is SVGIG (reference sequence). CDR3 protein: CAWSVGPQGADGYTF. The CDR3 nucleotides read TGTGCCTGGAGTGTGGGTCCCCAGGGGGCGGATGGCTACACCTTC. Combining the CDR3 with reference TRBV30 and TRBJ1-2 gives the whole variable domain SQTIHQWPATLVQPVGSPLSLECTVEGTSNPNLYWYRQAAGRGLQLLFYSVGIGQISSEVPQNLSASRPQDRQFILSSKKLLLSDSGFYLCAWSVGPQGADGYTFGSGTRLTVV.

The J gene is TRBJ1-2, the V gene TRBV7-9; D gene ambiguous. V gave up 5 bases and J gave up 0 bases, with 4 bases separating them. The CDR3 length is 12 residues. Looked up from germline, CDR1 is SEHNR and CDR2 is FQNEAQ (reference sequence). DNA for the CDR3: TGTGCCAGCAGCCAGTCTAACTATGGCTACACCTTC. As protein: CASSQSNYGYTF.

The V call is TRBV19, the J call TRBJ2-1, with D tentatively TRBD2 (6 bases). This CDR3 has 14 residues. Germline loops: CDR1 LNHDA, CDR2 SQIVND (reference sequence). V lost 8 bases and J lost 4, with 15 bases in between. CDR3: CASSRGTTYNEQFF. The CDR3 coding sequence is TGTGCCAGTTCGCGCGGGACCACTTACAATGAGCAGTTCTTC.

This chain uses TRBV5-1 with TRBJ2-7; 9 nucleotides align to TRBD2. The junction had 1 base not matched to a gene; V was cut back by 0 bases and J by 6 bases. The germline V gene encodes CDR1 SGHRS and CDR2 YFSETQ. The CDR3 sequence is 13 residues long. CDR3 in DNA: TGCGCCAGCAGCTTGGAACTAGCGGGCGAGCAGTACTTC. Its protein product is CASSLELAGEQYF.

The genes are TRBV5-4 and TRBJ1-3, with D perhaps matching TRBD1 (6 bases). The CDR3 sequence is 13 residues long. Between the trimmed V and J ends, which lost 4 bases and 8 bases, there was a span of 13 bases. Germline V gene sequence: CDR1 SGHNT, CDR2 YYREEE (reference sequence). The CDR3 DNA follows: TGTGCCAGCAGCGGGGGCGAGCGACACACCATATATTTT. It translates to CASSGGERHTIYF.

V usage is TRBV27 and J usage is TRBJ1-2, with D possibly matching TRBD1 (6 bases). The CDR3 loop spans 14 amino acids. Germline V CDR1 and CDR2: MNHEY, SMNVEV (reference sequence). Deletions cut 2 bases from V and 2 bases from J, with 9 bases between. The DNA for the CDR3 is TGTGCCAGCAGTTTAACAGGGAGAAACTATGGCTACACCTTC. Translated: CASSLTGRNYGYTF.

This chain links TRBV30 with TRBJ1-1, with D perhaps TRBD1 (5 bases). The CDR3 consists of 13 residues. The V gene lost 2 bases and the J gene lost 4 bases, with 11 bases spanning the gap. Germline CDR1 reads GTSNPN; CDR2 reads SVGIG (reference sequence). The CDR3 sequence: CAWSLGVSTEAFF. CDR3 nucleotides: TGTGCCTGGAGTTTGGGGGTAAGCACTGAAGCTTTCTTT.

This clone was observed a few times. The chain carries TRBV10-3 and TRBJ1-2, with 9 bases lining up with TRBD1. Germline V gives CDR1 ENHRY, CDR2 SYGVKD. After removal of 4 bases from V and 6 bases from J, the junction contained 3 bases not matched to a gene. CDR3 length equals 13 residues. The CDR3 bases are TGTGCCATCAGTGGGACAGGGGCGGATGGCTACACCTTC. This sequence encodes CAISGTGADGYTF.

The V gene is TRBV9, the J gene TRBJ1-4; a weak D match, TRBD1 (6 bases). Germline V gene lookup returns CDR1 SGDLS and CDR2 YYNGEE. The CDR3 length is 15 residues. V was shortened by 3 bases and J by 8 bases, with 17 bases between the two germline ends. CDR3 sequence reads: CASSAIGSQGEKLFF. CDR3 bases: TGTGCCAGCAGCGCTATTGGGTCGCAGGGGGAAAAACTGTTTTTT.

CDR3 DNA sequence: TGTGCCAGCAGCATAGGGGGGACTCAGCCCCAGCATTTT. Translating gives CASSIGGTQPQHF. This chain connects TRBV7-9 to TRBJ1-5; D may be TRBD1 (6 bases). This CDR3 has 13 residues. Germline assignment: CDR1 SEHNR and CDR2 FQNEAQ (reference sequence). V dropped 5 bases and J dropped 6 bases, with 11 bases sitting between them.

Here the CDR3 DNA reads TGTGCCAGCAGCGCTGAGGGGAGAAACGAGCAGTACTTC. Translation: CASSAEGRNEQYF. The chain employs TRBV13 and TRBJ2-7; either TRBD1 or TRBD2 may supply D (5 bases each). The CDR3 has 13 amino acids. The ends were cut back, 5 bases at V and 5 bases at J, with 13 bases in the middle. Germline V gene data show CDR1 as PRHDT and CDR2 as FYEKMQ (reference sequence).

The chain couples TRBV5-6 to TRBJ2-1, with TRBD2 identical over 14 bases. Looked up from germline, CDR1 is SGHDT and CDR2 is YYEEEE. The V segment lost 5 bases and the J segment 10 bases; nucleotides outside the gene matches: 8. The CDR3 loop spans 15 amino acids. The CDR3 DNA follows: TGTGCCAGCAGTCCGGGACTAGCGGGAGTCAGCGAGCAGTTCTTC. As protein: CASSPGLAGVSEQFF.

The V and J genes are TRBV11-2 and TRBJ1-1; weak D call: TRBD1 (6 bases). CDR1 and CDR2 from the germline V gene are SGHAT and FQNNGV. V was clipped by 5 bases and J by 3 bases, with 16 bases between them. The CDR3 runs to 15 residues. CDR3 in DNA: TGTGCCAGCAGCCCCGGAAGGGGGGCACACACTGAAGCTTTCTTT. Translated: CASSPGRGAHTEAFF.

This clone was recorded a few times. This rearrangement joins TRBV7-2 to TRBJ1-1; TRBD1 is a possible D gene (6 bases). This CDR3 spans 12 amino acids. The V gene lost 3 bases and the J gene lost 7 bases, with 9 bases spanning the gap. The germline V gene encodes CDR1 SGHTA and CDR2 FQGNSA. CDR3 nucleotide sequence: TGTGCCAGCAGCTTGGGGACACTTGAAGCTTTCTTT. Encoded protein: CASSLGTLEAFF.

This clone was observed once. The CDR3 sequence is CASRQRTGGGNQPQHF. Here the CDR3 DNA reads TGCGCCAGCAGACAAAGGACAGGGGGAGGGAATCAGCCCCAGCATTTT. The J gene is TRBJ1-5, the V gene TRBV10-2; 10 positions match TRBD1. Germline CDR1 and CDR2: WSHSY and SAAADI. After removal of 6 bases from V and 4 bases from J, the junction contained 9 bases not matched to a gene. The CDR3 is made up of 16 amino acids.

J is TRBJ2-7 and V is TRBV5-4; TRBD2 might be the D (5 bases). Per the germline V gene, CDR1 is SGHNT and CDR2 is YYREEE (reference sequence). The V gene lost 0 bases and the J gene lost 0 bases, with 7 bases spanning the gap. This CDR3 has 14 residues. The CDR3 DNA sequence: TGTGCCAGCAGCTTGGGAGGGAGCTCCTACGAGCAGTACTTC. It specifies CASSLGGSSYEQYF.

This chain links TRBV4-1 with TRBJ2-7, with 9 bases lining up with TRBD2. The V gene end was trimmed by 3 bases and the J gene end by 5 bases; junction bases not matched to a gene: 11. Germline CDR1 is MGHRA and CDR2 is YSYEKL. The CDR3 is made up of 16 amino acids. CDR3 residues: CASSQGLRTSVHEQYF. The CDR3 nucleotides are TGCGCCAGCAGCCAGGGCCTCCGGACTAGCGTCCACGAGCAGTACTTC.

The CDR3 bases are TGTGCCAGCAGCCTCATCCGGGACCCTGAAGCTTTCTTT. Amino acids: CASSLIRDPEAFF. V and J are TRBV9 and TRBJ1-1, with a possible D match to TRBD1 (5 bases). Trimming left V 4 bases short and J 6 bases short, with 13 bases between. There are 13 residues in the CDR3. The germline V gene has CDR1 SGDLS and CDR2 YYNGEE.

In nucleotides, the CDR3 is TGCGCCAGCAGCCATTCACTCGGGACACGGTATGGCTACACCTTC. This gives the protein CASSHSLGTRYGYTF. The chain uses TRBV4-3 and TRBJ1-2, with a possible D match to TRBD1 (6 bases). CDR3 length: 15 amino acids. Trimming stripped 3 bases from V and 5 bases from J, with 16 bases between. The germline CDR1 and CDR2 sequences are LGHNA and YSLEER.

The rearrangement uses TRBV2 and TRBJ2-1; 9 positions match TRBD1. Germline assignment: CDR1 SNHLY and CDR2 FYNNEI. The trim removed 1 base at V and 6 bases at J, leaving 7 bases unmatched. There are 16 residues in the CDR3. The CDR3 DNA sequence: TGTGCCAGCAGTGAAGAGGACAGGGGAGGTAGCAATGAGCAGTTCTTC. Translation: CASSEEDRGGSNEQFF.

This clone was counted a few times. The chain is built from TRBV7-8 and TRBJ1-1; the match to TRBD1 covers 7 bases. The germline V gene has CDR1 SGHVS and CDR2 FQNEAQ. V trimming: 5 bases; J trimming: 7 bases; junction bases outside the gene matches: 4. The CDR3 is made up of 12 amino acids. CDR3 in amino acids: CASSPGTVEAFF. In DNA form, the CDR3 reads TGTGCCAGCAGCCCAGGGACAGTTGAAGCTTTCTTT.

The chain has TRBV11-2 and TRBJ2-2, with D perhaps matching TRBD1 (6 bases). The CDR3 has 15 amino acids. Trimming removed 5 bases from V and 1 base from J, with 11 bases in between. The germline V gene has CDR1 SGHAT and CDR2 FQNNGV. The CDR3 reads CASSTWTVNTGELFF. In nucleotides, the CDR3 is TGTGCCAGCAGCACCTGGACAGTGAACACCGGGGAGCTGTTTTTT.

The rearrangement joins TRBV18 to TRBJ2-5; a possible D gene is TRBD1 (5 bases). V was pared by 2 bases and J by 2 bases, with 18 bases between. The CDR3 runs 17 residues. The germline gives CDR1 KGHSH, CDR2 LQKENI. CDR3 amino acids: CASSPNDITTAQETQYF. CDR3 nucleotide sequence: TGTGCCAGCTCACCAAACGATATAACGACAGCACAAGAGACCCAGTACTTC.

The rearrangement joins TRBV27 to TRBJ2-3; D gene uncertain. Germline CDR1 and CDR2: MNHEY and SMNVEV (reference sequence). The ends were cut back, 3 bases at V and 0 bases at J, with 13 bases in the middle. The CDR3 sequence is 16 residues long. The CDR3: CASSFLSSFSTDTQYF. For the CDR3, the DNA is TGTGCCAGCAGTTTTTTATCCAGTTTTAGCACAGATACGCAGTATTTT.

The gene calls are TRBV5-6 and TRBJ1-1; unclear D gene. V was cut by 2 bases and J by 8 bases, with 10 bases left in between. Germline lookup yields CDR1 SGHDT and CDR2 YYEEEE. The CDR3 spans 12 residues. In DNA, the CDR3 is TGTGCCAGCAGCTTAGGAGGGCCAGAAGCTTTCTTT. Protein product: CASSLGGPEAFF. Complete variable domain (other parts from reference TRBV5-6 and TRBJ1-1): DAGVTQSPTHLIKTRGQQVTLRCSPKSGHDTVSWYQQALGQGPQFIFQYYEEEERQRGNFPDRFSGHQFPNYSSELNVNALLLGDSALYLCASSLGGPEAFFGQGTRLTVV.